The 20 T cell receptor beta chains given below trace back to one sample, sequenced in a study of shared clonotypes between healthy human individuals. Produced via immunoSEQ multiplex PCR; TCRdb's table is partial and in-frame only. The table includes roughly 2 million clones, 85% to 95% detected once. The source material was naive CD4+ T cells sorted from blood. The subset is: CD45RA+ positively selected. These receptor sequences come from a man younger than 35 in good health.

This clone appeared once. The V and J genes are TRBV25-1 and TRBJ1-2; no reliable D call. Germline CDR1 reads MGHDK; CDR2 reads SYGVNS. The CDR3 sequence is 14 residues long. V lost 3 bases, J lost 4 bases, and 12 bases lay in between. Here the CDR3 DNA reads TGTGCCAGCAGTGATCCAGAATCGGGCTATGGCTACACCTTC. Encoded protein: CASSDPESGYGYTF.

J is TRBJ1-4 and V is TRBV5-1, with TRBD1 as a possible D gene (6 bases). Germline V gives CDR1 SGHRS, CDR2 YFSETQ. V was trimmed by 0 bases and J by 8 bases, leaving 17 bases between them. This CDR3 is 16 amino acids long. CDR3 in DNA: TGCGCCAGCAGCTTGGCGGCGAAACAGGGATTCGAAAAACTGTTTTTT. The encoded protein is CASSLAAKQGFEKLFF.

Note on this clone: Other nucleotide sequences from this sample produce the same CDR3. V is TRBV7-2 and J is TRBJ2-5; D gene ambiguous. Germline CDR1 SGHTA, CDR2 FQGNSA. Trimming took off 0 bases at V and 2 bases at J, with 10 bases between the two ends. The CDR3 covers 15 residues. CDR3 coding DNA: TGTGCCAGCAGCTTAGCGCTGGGCCGACAAGAGACCCAGTACTTC. This codes for CASSLALGRQETQYF.

The chain uses TRBV6-5 and TRBJ1-1; TRBD1 aligns across 8 bases. Germline CDR1 is MNHEY and CDR2 is SVGAGI. The trim removed 10 bases at V and 2 bases at J, leaving 6 bases unmatched. The CDR3 consists of 13 residues. This chain's CDR3 is CAIRQGANTEAFF. CDR3 nucleotide sequence: TGTGCCATTCGCCAGGGGGCTAACACTGAAGCTTTCTTT.

The chain employs TRBV7-2 and TRBJ2-7; TRBD1 might be the D (5 bases). The CDR3 totals 14 residues. V lost 5 bases and J 4 bases, leaving 15 bases between the germline ends. Germline V gene lookup returns CDR1 SGHTA and CDR2 FQGNSA. CDR3 region: CASSPERGRYEQYF. The CDR3 coding sequence is TGTGCCAGCAGCCCTGAAAGGGGTCGGTACGAGCAGTACTTC.

The V and J genes are TRBV10-3 and TRBJ1-5, with D uncertain. This CDR3 contains 15 residues. Between the trimmed V and J ends, which lost 2 bases and 0 bases, there was a span of 8 bases. The germline V gene encodes CDR1 ENHRY and CDR2 SYGVKD. The CDR3 DNA reads as TGTGCCATCAGTGAGGGTGGTCTTAGCAATCAGCCCCAGCATTTT. Protein product: CAISEGGLSNQPQHF.

This clone was found once. The rearrangement links TRBV6-5 to TRBJ2-5; TRBD2 matches at 12 bases. The CDR3 loop spans 15 amino acids. The germline gives CDR1 MNHEY, CDR2 SVGAGI. V was clipped by 7 bases and J by 4 bases; unmatched bases: 7. The CDR3 loop reads CASTQLAGGRETQYF. The CDR3 DNA follows: TGTGCCAGCACCCAGCTAGCGGGAGGGAGAGAGACCCAGTACTTC.

The chain carries TRBV6-5 and TRBJ1-1, with 12 positions matching TRBD1. Germline V gives CDR1 MNHEY, CDR2 SVGAGI. The CDR3 length is 15 residues. J was trimmed by 6 bases and V by 3 bases; bases with no gene match: 5. The CDR3 DNA reads as TGTGCCAGCAGTTATCCCGGGACAGGGGGCTCTGAAGCTTTCTTT. Protein: CASSYPGTGGSEAFF.

The V gene is TRBV5-1, the J gene TRBJ2-3; 10 bases are shared with TRBD2. V was clipped by 0 bases and J by 4 bases; unmatched bases: 8. Germline CDR1 and CDR2: SGHRS and YFSETQ. The CDR3 extends over 17 amino acids. CDR3 DNA: TGCGCCAGCAGCTTGGGGTCTAGCGGGGGCGCGTCAGATACGCAGTATTTT. Protein product: CASSLGSSGGASDTQYF.

The V and J genes are TRBV11-2 and TRBJ2-3; no reliable D call. Trimming took off 4 bases at V and 5 bases at J, with 16 bases between the two ends. The CDR3 has 15 residues. CDR1 and CDR2 from the germline V gene are SGHAT and FQNNGV. The CDR3 loop is CASSSKVVAQDTQYF. The CDR3, as DNA: TGTGCCAGCAGCTCCAAGGTGGTAGCACAAGATACGCAGTATTTT.

V and J are TRBV19 and TRBJ1-1, with unresolved D. CDR1 LNHDA and CDR2 SQIVND come from the germline V gene (reference sequence). Trimming took 8 bases from V and 5 from J, leaving 9 bases between them. The CDR3 spans 11 residues. This CDR3 is CASASRTEAFF. CDR3 bases: TGTGCCAGTGCCTCGAGAACTGAAGCTTTCTTT.

This clone was seen only once. The CDR3: CASSGGREVNEQFF. The CDR3, as DNA: TGCGCCAGCAGCGGAGGACGAGAGGTCAATGAGCAGTTCTTC. V gene TRBV5-1 combines with J gene TRBJ2-1; D is possibly TRBD2 (5 bases). The germline gives CDR1 SGHRS, CDR2 YFSETQ. This CDR3 region has 14 residues. Between the trimmed V and J ends, which lost 4 bases and 6 bases, there was a span of 14 bases.

The chain recombines TRBV6-1 with TRBJ1-1; 8 positions agree with TRBD1. V was pared by 4 bases and J by 1 base, with 20 bases of the junction left unmatched. Per germline, CDR1 MNHNS and CDR2 SASEGT. This CDR3 has 20 residues. CDR3 residues: CASSATPGTGDRSQNTEAFF. For the CDR3, the DNA is TGTGCCAGCAGTGCCACCCCCGGGACAGGAGATAGAAGTCAGAACACTGAAGCTTTCTTT.

The CDR3: CASSESKGRGYTF. The CDR3 DNA reads as TGTGCCAGCAGTGAAAGCAAGGGGAGAGGCTACACCTTC. This chain joins TRBV2 and TRBJ1-2, with D perhaps TRBD1 (5 bases). Trimming cost V 2 bases and J 8 bases, with 12 bases left between them. This CDR3 has 13 amino acids. Germline V gene data show CDR1 as SNHLY and CDR2 as FYNNEI.

This clone was seen only once. The chain has TRBV6-4 and TRBJ2-3; D may correspond to TRBD1 or TRBD2 (5 bases each). This CDR3 spans 14 amino acids. The V end lost 2 bases, the J end lost 1 base, and 7 bases lay between the germline ends. Per the germline V gene, CDR1 is MRHNA and CDR2 is SNTAGT. CDR3 nucleotides: TGTGCCAGCAGTGACCAGGGAGGCACAGATACGCAGTATTTT. Translation: CASSDQGGTDTQYF.

V is TRBV4-1 and J is TRBJ2-1; TRBD2 aligns across 11 bases. The CDR3 totals 18 residues. Germline V gene data show CDR1 as MGHRA and CDR2 as YSYEKL. Losses at the gene ends were 3 bases for V and 4 bases for J; bases not matched to a gene: 11. The CDR3 DNA reads as TGCGCCAGCAGCCAGAACATACTACTAGCGGGAGTTTACAATGAGCAGTTCTTC. Amino acid sequence: CASSQNILLAGVYNEQFF.

V gene TRBV4-2 combines with J gene TRBJ2-4, with 7 bases matching TRBD2. This CDR3 contains 13 residues. The V segment lost 2 bases and the J segment 9 bases; nucleotides outside the gene matches: 4. Germline V gene data show CDR1 as LGHNA and CDR2 as YNFKEQ. The CDR3, as DNA: TGTGCCAGCAGCCAATGGACGGGGGGCATTCAGTACTTC. It specifies CASSQWTGGIQYF.

Notes on this clone: Other DNA sequences from this sample encode an identical CDR3 as well. The chain has TRBV9 and TRBJ2-7, with TRBD2 matching 10 bases. CDR3 length: 15 amino acids. Germline values: CDR1 SGDLS, CDR2 YYNGEE. V lost 2 bases and J lost 2; bases outside the gene matches: 4. This CDR3 is CASSVGAGGPYEQYF. In DNA form, the CDR3 reads TGTGCCAGCAGCGTCGGAGCGGGGGGGCCCTACGAGCAGTACTTC.

The chain joins TRBV19 to TRBJ2-6; D uncertain. Germline assignment: CDR1 LNHDA and CDR2 SQIVND (reference sequence). Trimming cost V 3 bases and J 1 base, with 7 bases left between them. This CDR3 has 15 amino acids. DNA of the CDR3: TGTGCCAGTAGTATTCAACTTTCTGGGGCCAACGTCCTGACTTTC. Translating it yields CASSIQLSGANVLTF.

The V call is TRBV28, the J call TRBJ2-2, with 9 bases fitting TRBD1. The CDR3 has 16 amino acids. The trim removed 2 bases at V and 0 bases at J, leaving 1 base unmatched. CDR1 MDHEN and CDR2 SYDVKM come from the germline V gene. DNA for the CDR3: TGTGCCAGCAGTTTAGGGACAGGGACGAACACCGGGGAGCTGTTTTTT. Translation gives CASSLGTGTNTGELFF.